Each of the 2 T cell receptor beta chains below was sequenced from the same sample in a study of cytomegalovirus exposure and HLA in healthy donors (dated by TCRdb to the late 2010s). Receptor libraries were prepared by the immunoSEQ multiplex PCR assay. For the multiplex PCR, a mixture combining 60 forward primers for TCR Vbeta segments and 13 reverse primers for TCR Jbeta segments was used. TCRdb took over this immuneACCESS table, retaining in-frame rearrangements with V and J assigned. Such tables are incomplete; in checked studies, under half of the missing clones stem from an unresolved V gene, and the remainder is unexplained. Counted in this sample were 130,000 to 150,000 clones; around 80% of them appeared once. The ten largest account for approximately 4.1% of the sample. The sample comprised PBMCs. Receptors originate from a man aged 35 to 55 in good health and CMV-seronegative.

This chain links TRBV28 with TRBJ2-1; 15 bases line up with TRBD2. V lost 4 bases and J lost 1; bases outside the gene matches: 2. The germline CDR1 and CDR2 sequences are MDHEN and SYDVKM. The CDR3 loop spans 17 amino acids. This CDR3 is CASSSGLAGGSYNEQFF. Here the CDR3 DNA reads TGTGCCAGCAGTTCAGGACTAGCGGGGGGGTCCTACAATGAGCAGTTCTTC.

The CDR3 sequence: CASSGGGAGNEQFF. In DNA form, the CDR3 reads TGTGCCAGCAGTGGCGGGGGGGCGGGTAATGAGCAGTTCTTC. This rearrangement joins TRBV2 to TRBJ2-1, with 9 bases lining up with TRBD2. The length of the CDR3 is 14 residues. From germline, CDR1 is SNHLY and CDR2 FYNNEI. V was pared by 4 bases and J by 7 bases, with 5 bases of the junction left unmatched.